Below are 20 T cell receptor beta chains sequenced from a single sample in a study of T cell responses to AZD1222 COVID-19 vaccine. Profiling relied on immunoSEQ multiplex PCR, and the TCRdb table lists in-frame clones only, not all of them. The sample lists 60,000 to 80,000 clones, 70% to 90% occurring once. Specimen: peripheral blood, collected on day 0 of AZD1222 vaccination. These receptor sequences come from an adult in good health.

The chain couples TRBV7-8 to TRBJ1-1; possible D gene TRBD1, 6 bases. The germline V gene encodes CDR1 SGHVS and CDR2 FQNEAQ. CDR3 length: 17 residues. Trimming took off 6 bases at V and 1 base at J, with 21 bases between the two ends. The CDR3 here is CASRPPPGGRGNTEAFF. Written as DNA, the CDR3 is TGTGCCAGCAGACCTCCCCCGGGTGGCAGGGGGAACACTGAAGCTTTCTTT.

V gene TRBV11-2 combines with J gene TRBJ2-7; D possibly matches TRBD1 or TRBD2 (5 bases each). The CDR3 covers 13 residues. CDR1 and CDR2 (germline): SGHAT, FQNNGV. V was shortened by 5 bases and J by 2 bases, with 10 bases between the two germline ends. The CDR3 DNA reads as TGTGCCAGCAGCCGGGACCGGCCCTACGAGCAGTACTTC. This translates into CASSRDRPYEQYF.

This chain uses TRBV7-6 with TRBJ2-5; weak D call: TRBD1 (5 bases). The CDR3 extends over 15 amino acids. Germline lookup yields CDR1 SGHVS and CDR2 FNYEAQ. Trimming left V 0 bases short and J 2 bases short, with 10 bases between. CDR3 region: CASSLAATVQETQYF. The CDR3 DNA sequence: TGTGCCAGCAGCTTAGCTGCGACAGTACAAGAGACCCAGTACTTC.

The chain recombines TRBV19 with TRBJ1-2; D unclear. Germline V gene data show CDR1 as LNHDA and CDR2 as SQIVND (reference sequence). There are 14 residues in the CDR3. Trimming took off 6 bases at V and 0 bases at J, with 11 bases between the two ends. The CDR3: CASSPSISNYGYTF. The DNA of the CDR3 is TGTGCCAGTAGCCCCAGTATATCTAACTATGGCTACACCTTC.

The chain uses TRBV7-9 and TRBJ1-2; 7 positions match TRBD1. The V gene's germline CDR1 is SEHNR and CDR2 FQNEAQ (reference sequence). The CDR3 covers 13 residues. Unmatched junction bases numbered 4, after V lost 5 bases and J lost 4 bases. The CDR3 bases are TGTGCCAGCAGCATCCGGGACAGCTATGGCTACACCTTC. Its protein product is CASSIRDSYGYTF. Looking up the rest from reference TRBV7-9 and TRBJ1-2 gives the full variable domain: DTGVSQNPRHKITKRGQNVTFRCDPISEHNRLYWYRQTLGQGPEFLTYFQNEAQLEKSRLLSDRFSAERPKGSFSTLEIQRTEQGDSAMYLCASSIRDSYGYTFGSGTRLTVV.

This chain connects TRBV30 to TRBJ1-3, with a weak D call TRBD1 (6 bases). Trimming took 4 bases from V and 3 from J, leaving 10 bases between them. Germline CDR1 is GTSNPN and CDR2 is SVGIG (reference sequence). The length of the CDR3 is 13 residues. The DNA for the CDR3 is TGTGCCTGGACTACAGGGTTTGGAAACACCATATATTTT. It is translated as CAWTTGFGNTIYF.

V gene TRBV7-9 combines with J gene TRBJ1-2, with a weak D call TRBD1 (6 bases). This CDR3 has 14 amino acids. V lost 2 bases and J 7 bases, leaving 14 bases between the germline ends. The V gene's germline CDR1 is SEHNR and CDR2 FQNEAQ (reference sequence). CDR3 sequence: CASSLPTGMGGYTF. The CDR3, as DNA: TGTGCCAGCAGCTTACCTACAGGGATGGGTGGCTACACCTTC. Full variable domain (rest looked up from reference TRBV7-9 and TRBJ1-2): DTGVSQNPRHKITKRGQNVTFRCDPISEHNRLYWYRQTLGQGPEFLTYFQNEAQLEKSRLLSDRFSAERPKGSFSTLEIQRTEQGDSAMYLCASSLPTGMGGYTFGSGTRLTVV.

This sequence joins TRBV7-2 and TRBJ1-1; D is ambiguous. V lost 1 base and J 4 bases, leaving 10 bases between the germline ends. The CDR3 is 14 residues long. Germline V gene sequence: CDR1 SGHTA, CDR2 FQGNSA. CDR3 DNA: TGTGCCAGCAGCTTAGGGTGGGGTGTCACTGAAGCTTTCTTT. Protein product: CASSLGWGVTEAFF.

The chain has TRBV18 and TRBJ1-2; TRBD1 is a possible D gene (6 bases). The V gene lost 2 bases and the J gene lost 4 bases, with 8 bases spanning the gap. This CDR3 has 13 residues. Looked up from germline, CDR1 is KGHSH and CDR2 is LQKENI. The CDR3 DNA is TGTGCCAGCTCACCAGGACAGAGCTATGGCTACACCTTC. Its translation: CASSPGQSYGYTF.

CDR3 sequence (DNA): TGCAGCGTTGCAAAAGCGGGGGTAGCCTACAATGAGCAGTTCTTC. Translated, it gives CSVAKAGVAYNEQFF. The rearrangement links TRBV29-1 to TRBJ2-1; 8 bases fit TRBD2. The germline V gene encodes CDR1 SQVTM and CDR2 ANQGSEA. J was trimmed by 2 bases and V by 4 bases; bases with no gene match: 7. The CDR3 extends over 15 amino acids.

V gene TRBV3-1 (or the pseudogene TRBV3-2) combines with J gene TRBJ2-2; D is undetermined. This CDR3 has 12 residues. The V gene's germline CDR1 is LGHDT and CDR2 YNNKEL (reference sequence). The germline V and J ends were trimmed by 1 base and 10 bases, with 7 bases remaining between them. CDR3 nucleotides: TGTGCCAGCAGCCAAGGGGGTGCGGAGCTGTTTTTT. Translated, it gives CASSQGGAELFF.

This chain uses TRBV7-8 with TRBJ1-2, with 7 nucleotides matching TRBD1. The CDR3 loop spans 15 amino acids. The V gene end was trimmed by 1 base and the J gene end by 8 bases; junction bases not matched to a gene: 10. Germline V gives CDR1 SGHVS, CDR2 FQNEAQ. The CDR3 here is CASSLDRGDLGGYTF. As DNA, the CDR3 is TGTGCCAGCAGCTTAGACAGGGGCGACCTGGGAGGCTACACCTTC.

The chain recombines TRBV24-1 with TRBJ1-1; TRBD1 is a possible D gene (5 bases). Germline CDR1 and CDR2: KGHDR and SFDVKD. The ends were cut back, 12 bases at V and 4 bases at J, with 17 bases in the middle. The length of the CDR3 is 13 residues. In DNA, the CDR3 is TGTGCCGCCTCGACAGCCGCCGGCACTGAAGCTTTCTTT. Amino acid sequence: CAASTAAGTEAFF.

The chain has TRBV5-1 and TRBJ1-4, with D unresolved. CDR1 and CDR2 (germline): SGHRS, YFSETQ. This CDR3 is built from 17 residues. The V and J ends lost 4 bases and 6 bases respectively, with 22 bases between them. CDR3 nucleotides: TGCGCCAGCAGCGAAGTCGGTGCGGTTTTCGGCGATGAAAAACTGTTTTTT. Amino acid sequence: CASSEVGAVFGDEKLFF.

This clone was observed once. This rearrangement joins TRBV19 to TRBJ2-5; 11 bases line up with TRBD1. The ends lost 4 bases at V and 5 bases at J; junction bases unmatched: 6. This CDR3 is 15 amino acids long. Germline values: CDR1 LNHDA, CDR2 SQIVND (reference sequence). The CDR3 sequence is CASSTGTGGWETQYF. For the CDR3, the DNA is TGTGCCAGTAGTACCGGGACAGGGGGTTGGGAGACCCAGTACTTC.

CDR3 residues: CASTAANTGELFF. CDR3 coding DNA: TGTGCCAGCACAGCCGCGAACACCGGGGAGCTGTTTTTT. V usage is TRBV6-1 and J usage is TRBJ2-2, with D unresolved. The CDR3 is 13 amino acids. The V and J ends lost 7 bases and 0 bases respectively, with 6 bases between them. Looked up from germline, CDR1 is MNHNS and CDR2 is SASEGT.

This rearrangement joins TRBV6-5 to TRBJ1-5; D not resolved. The CDR3 runs to 14 residues. Germline CDR1 MNHEY, CDR2 SVGAGI. V was pared by 0 bases and J by 5 bases, with 8 bases between. CDR3 protein: CASSYSTWDQPQHF. In DNA form, the CDR3 reads TGTGCCAGCAGTTACTCGACTTGGGATCAGCCCCAGCATTTT.

The gene calls are TRBV7-9 and TRBJ1-3; a possible D gene is TRBD1 (5 bases). The CDR3 loop spans 16 amino acids. CDR1 and CDR2 from the germline V gene are SEHNR and FQNEAQ (reference sequence). V lost 5 bases and J 0 bases, leaving 14 bases between the germline ends. CDR3 sequence (DNA): TGTGCCAGCAGCGCACCGGGACGGGGCTCTGGAAACACCATATATTTT. It codes for CASSAPGRGSGNTIYF.

This chain connects TRBV9 to TRBJ1-5; tentative D call: TRBD1 (6 bases). The ends were cut back, 4 bases at V and 4 bases at J, with 15 bases in the middle. CDR3 length equals 15 residues. The germline CDR1 and CDR2 sequences are SGDLS and YYNGEE. The CDR3 loop reads CASSLGEGVNQPQHF. Written as DNA, the CDR3 is TGTGCCAGCAGCCTTGGGGAGGGGGTTAATCAGCCCCAGCATTTT.

The CDR3 DNA reads as TGTGCCAGCAGCACATTGACAGGGAGGAATGAGCAGTTCTTC. Protein sequence: CASSTLTGRNEQFF. The gene calls are TRBV7-9 and TRBJ2-1; a weak D match, TRBD1 (7 bases). The germline V and J ends were trimmed by 5 bases and 7 bases, with 15 bases remaining between them. CDR1 SEHNR and CDR2 FQNEAQ come from the germline V gene (reference sequence). This CDR3 spans 14 amino acids.